These 4 T cell receptor beta chains came from one sample sequenced in a study of T cell responses to AZD1222 COVID-19 vaccine. The table came from immunoSEQ multiplex PCR; TCRdb's copy has only in-frame clones and leaves some out. The sample gives fewer than 200,000 clones, about nine tenths of which show up once; roughly 4.3% is in the top ten. Specimen: peripheral blood, collected 28 days after the second dose of the MenACWY control vaccine. The receptor set was obtained from an adult who received the MenACWY meningococcal vaccine as a control.

The V call is TRBV28, the J call TRBJ1-5; maybe TRBD1 (6 bases). CDR3 length: 14 residues. CDR1 and CDR2 from the germline V gene are MDHEN and SYDVKM. Trimming stripped 1 base from V and 5 bases from J, with 9 bases between. The CDR3, as DNA: TGTGCCAGCAGTTTATCCCGGACAGATCAGCCCCAGCATTTT. Protein sequence: CASSLSRTDQPQHF.

This chain joins TRBV28 and TRBJ2-2, with a tentative D call TRBD2 (5 bases). Trimming removed 1 base at V and 9 bases at J, with 12 bases between. The CDR3 covers 14 residues. Germline CDR1 MDHEN, CDR2 SYDVKM. The CDR3 nucleotides are TGTGCCAGCAGTTTATCCTCGGGGATGCGGGAGCTGTTTTTT. Amino acids: CASSLSSGMRELFF.

The rearrangement links TRBV5-1 to TRBJ1-4; no firm D call. There are 13 residues in the CDR3. V lost 1 base and J 5 bases, leaving 6 bases between the germline ends. Germline lookup yields CDR1 SGHRS and CDR2 YFSETQ. In DNA, the CDR3 is TGCGCCAGCAGCTTGCTGGGGAATGAAAAACTGTTTTTT. Translating gives CASSLLGNEKLFF. Full variable domain (missing parts from reference TRBV5-1 and TRBJ1-4): KAGVTQTPRYLIKTRGQQVTLSCSPISGHRSVSWYQQTPGQGLQFLFEYFSETQRNKGNFPGRFSGRQFSNSRSEMNVSTLELGDSALYLCASSLLGNEKLFFGSGTQLSVL.

This sequence joins TRBV6-5 and TRBJ2-6, with a possible D match to TRBD2 (5 bases). The V end lost 0 bases, the J end lost 2 bases, and 8 bases lay between the germline ends. CDR3 length: 16 amino acids. Germline CDR1 is MNHEY and CDR2 is SVGAGI. CDR3 region: CASSYSTGTGANVLTF. The DNA for the CDR3 is TGTGCCAGCAGTTACTCGACGGGGACTGGGGCCAACGTCCTGACTTTC.